Following are 16 T cell receptor beta chains from one sample sequenced in a study of blood T cell repertoires in COVID-19. The repertoire was sequenced with immunoSEQ multiplex PCR; TCRdb's copy has only in-frame clones and lacks some. The table records a few hundred thousand clones, 65% to 90% of them present only once. The sample taken for sequencing was peripheral blood. The receptor set was obtained from a woman between 65 and 79 years old with COVID-19, enrolled during active disease.

The genes are TRBV18 and TRBJ1-2; D is unclear. Trimming took 0 bases from V and 4 from J, leaving 18 bases between them. Germline V gene lookup returns CDR1 KGHSH and CDR2 LQKENI. The CDR3 spans 17 residues. CDR3 nucleotide sequence: TGTGCCAGCTCACCACCGGGTCCAGGTTCGGCCGCCTATGGCTACACCTTC. Protein product: CASSPPGPGSAAYGYTF.

This chain uses TRBV3-1 (or the pseudogene TRBV3-2) with TRBJ1-2; unclear D gene. Trimming removed 1 base from V and 7 bases from J, with 16 bases in between. Per the germline V gene, CDR1 is LGHDT and CDR2 is YNNKEL (reference sequence). The CDR3 covers 15 residues. This CDR3 is CASSQGGQALLGYTF. Written as DNA, the CDR3 is TGTGCCAGCAGCCAAGGAGGGCAGGCCCTTCTTGGCTACACCTTC.

This clone occurred once. The V call is TRBV7-2, the J call TRBJ1-5; D is ambiguous. The CDR3 loop spans 15 amino acids. Per the germline V gene, CDR1 is SGHTA and CDR2 is FQGNSA. The germline V and J ends were trimmed by 1 base and 0 bases, with 7 bases remaining between them. This chain's CDR3 is CASSLGRPSNQPQHF. CDR3 bases: TGTGCCAGCAGCTTAGGGCGGCCTAGCAATCAGCCCCAGCATTTT. Full variable domain (rest looked up from reference TRBV7-2 and TRBJ1-5): GAGVSQSPSNKVTEKGKDVELRCDPISGHTALYWYRQSLGQGLEFLIYFQGNSAPDKSGLPSDRFSAERTGGSVSTLTIQRTQQEDSAVYLCASSLGRPSNQPQHFGDGTRLSIL.

V and J are TRBV7-2 and TRBJ1-4; the D is unclear. Germline V gene sequence: CDR1 SGHTA, CDR2 FQGNSA. The CDR3 is 15 residues long. Trimming took 1 base from V and 4 from J, leaving 10 bases between them. Here the CDR3 reads CASSLVVARNEKLFF. CDR3 in DNA: TGTGCCAGCAGCTTAGTCGTAGCCCGTAATGAAAAACTGTTTTTT.

The chain links TRBV4-3 to TRBJ1-2; D possibly corresponds to TRBD1 (6 bases). From germline, CDR1 is LGHNA and CDR2 YSLEER. The V and J ends lost 1 base and 8 bases respectively, with 14 bases between them. This CDR3 spans 14 amino acids. In nucleotides, the CDR3 is TGCGCCAGCAGCCAAGCTGGGGGCTTGGACGGCTACACCTTC. This sequence encodes CASSQAGGLDGYTF.

DNA for the CDR3: TGTGCCAGCAGGTCCAGCGACGGGATTGGGACGCAGTATTTT. Its translation is CASRSSDGIGTQYF. The gene calls are TRBV2 and TRBJ2-3; TRBD2 might be the D (5 bases). The CDR3 runs 14 residues. The germline V gene has CDR1 SNHLY and CDR2 FYNNEI. Trimming left V 6 bases short and J 9 bases short, with 19 bases between.

This clone came up once. The CDR3 protein is CASSTRTGQIINYGYTF. In nucleotides, the CDR3 is TGTGCCAGCAGCACCCGGACAGGGCAGATCATCAACTATGGCTACACCTTC. This chain joins TRBV3-1 (or the pseudogene TRBV3-2) and TRBJ1-2; the match to TRBD1 covers 8 bases. The CDR3 contains 17 residues. With V trimmed by 5 bases and J by 2 bases, 13 bases remained unmatched. Germline CDR1 reads LGHDT; CDR2 reads YNNKEL (reference sequence).

In DNA form, the CDR3 reads TGTGCCAGCAGTGAAGCGCCAGGGGGCAACACCGGGGAGCTGTTTTTT. It translates to CASSEAPGGNTGELFF. V gene TRBV2 combines with J gene TRBJ2-2; 8 bases match TRBD1. This CDR3 spans 16 amino acids. V lost 0 bases to trimming and J lost 2 bases; unmatched junction nucleotides: 2. Germline CDR1 is SNHLY and CDR2 is FYNNEI.

The J gene is TRBJ2-1, the V gene TRBV7-3; 13 positions match TRBD2. Germline CDR1 and CDR2: SGHTA and FQGTGA. The V gene end was trimmed by 2 bases and the J gene end by 7 bases; junction bases not matched to a gene: 2. There are 15 residues in the CDR3. The CDR3 region is CASSLGLAGENEQFF. CDR3 DNA sequence: TGTGCCAGCAGCTTAGGACTAGCGGGAGAAAATGAGCAGTTCTTC.

The V gene is TRBV7-2, the J gene TRBJ2-5; D may be TRBD1 (6 bases). The CDR3 is 14 amino acids. Trimming left V 3 bases short and J 1 base short, with 9 bases between. Germline CDR1 and CDR2: SGHTA and FQGNSA. The CDR3, as DNA: TGTGCCAGCAGCTTCGACAGGATCCAAGAGACCCAGTACTTC. Protein sequence: CASSFDRIQETQYF.

J is TRBJ2-1 and V is TRBV19; a weak D match, TRBD2 (5 bases). The V gene lost 6 bases and the J gene lost 5 bases, with 11 bases spanning the gap. Germline V gene lookup returns CDR1 LNHDA and CDR2 SQIVND (reference sequence). CDR3 size: 13 residues. The CDR3 nucleotides read TGTGCCAGTAGGAGGCAAGCGGACAATGAGCAGTTCTTC. This codes for CASRRQADNEQFF.

The chain uses TRBV25-1 and TRBJ2-5, with D hard to call. V was pared by 0 bases and J by 2 bases, with 10 bases between. Germline V gene data show CDR1 as MGHDK and CDR2 as SYGVNS. CDR3 length: 15 residues. The CDR3 reads CASSEYTLEQETQYF. In DNA, the CDR3 is TGTGCCAGCAGTGAATATACGCTAGAGCAAGAGACCCAGTACTTC.

This sequence joins TRBV7-6 and TRBJ1-5; 7 bases line up with TRBD1. The germline CDR1 and CDR2 sequences are SGHVS and FNYEAQ. There are 16 residues in the CDR3. With V trimmed by 2 bases and J by 0 bases, 4 bases remained unmatched. This chain's CDR3 is CASSLLQGYSNQPQHF. CDR3 DNA sequence: TGTGCCAGCAGCTTACTACAGGGGTATAGCAATCAGCCCCAGCATTTT. Full variable domain (missing parts from reference TRBV7-6 and TRBJ1-5): GAGVSQSPRYKVTKRGQDVALRCDPISGHVSLYWYRQALGQGPEFLTYFNYEAQQDKSGLPNDRFSAERPEGSISTLTIQRTEQRDSAMYRCASSLLQGYSNQPQHFGDGTRLSIL.

The V call is TRBV27, the J call TRBJ2-1; 11 bases map to TRBD2. Germline V gene sequence: CDR1 MNHEY, CDR2 SMNVEV (reference sequence). V lost 2 bases and J lost 10; bases outside the gene matches: 7. The CDR3 extends over 15 amino acids. CDR3: CASSLIAGGRREQFF. CDR3 DNA sequence: TGTGCCAGCAGTTTAATAGCGGGAGGGCGACGGGAGCAGTTCTTC.

The J gene is TRBJ1-6, the V gene TRBV12-2; the D segment call TRBD1 is taken from the table without a DNA check. TRBV12-2 is designated a pseudogene. This CDR3 comprises 16 residues. This CDR3 is CASRLVSRGINSPLHF. CDR3 DNA: TGTGCAAGTCGCTTAGTGAGCAGGGGGATAAATTCACCCCTCCACTTT.

This clone was detected a few times. The chain recombines TRBV7-2 with TRBJ1-2; 8 bases are shared with TRBD1. The CDR3 length is 15 residues. Germline CDR1 is SGHTA and CDR2 is FQGNSA. With 1 base clipped from V and 8 bases from J, the junction kept 9 bases outside the gene matches. Here the CDR3 DNA reads TGTGCCAGCAGCTTAGAGCGGACAGGGCAAAGCGGCTACACCTTC. Translated: CASSLERTGQSGYTF.